The TCR beta chain described here comes from a study of early T cells in non-severe SARS-CoV-2 infection. Study-level information: With bulk RNA from unsorted whole blood as input, sequencing yielded unpaired chains. General study points: Matching against VDJdb likely underestimated virus-specific expansions, favoring anti-spike CD8.

This clonotype was counted ten times or more. Its specificity is unknown. Individual cDNA molecules received unique molecular identifiers during library preparation. TCRdb re-called the 5' RACE reads with MiXCR, one entry per CDR3 protein. Of more than 30,000 distinct CDR3 sequences in the sample, roughly 7.1% were seen once. Germline CDR1 is SGHTA and CDR2 is FQGTGA. The CDR3 runs 13 residues. V was shortened by 5 bases and J by 5 bases, with 10 bases between the two germline ends. The chain combines TRBV7-3 with TRBJ2-1; no reliable D call. Source: whole blood, taken at baseline. The TCR was taken from an adult who was a healthcare worker with PCR-confirmed SARS-CoV-2 infection or an uninfected control (not recorded which). This CDR3 is CASSPSPNNEQFF. The CDR3 DNA reads as TGTGCCAGCAGCCCTTCCCCAAACAATGAGCAGTTCTTC.